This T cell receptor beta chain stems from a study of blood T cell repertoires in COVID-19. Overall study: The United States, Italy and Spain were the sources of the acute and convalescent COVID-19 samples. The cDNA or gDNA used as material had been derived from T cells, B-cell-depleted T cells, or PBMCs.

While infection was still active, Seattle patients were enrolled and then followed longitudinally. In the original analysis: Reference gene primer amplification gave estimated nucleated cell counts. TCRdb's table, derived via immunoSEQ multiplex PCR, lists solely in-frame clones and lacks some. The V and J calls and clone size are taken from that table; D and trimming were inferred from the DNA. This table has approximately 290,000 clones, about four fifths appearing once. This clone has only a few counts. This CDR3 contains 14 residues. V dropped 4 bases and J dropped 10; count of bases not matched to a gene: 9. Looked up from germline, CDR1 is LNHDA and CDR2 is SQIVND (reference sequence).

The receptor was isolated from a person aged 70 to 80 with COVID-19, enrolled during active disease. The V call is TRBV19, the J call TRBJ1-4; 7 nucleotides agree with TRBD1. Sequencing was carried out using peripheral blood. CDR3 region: CASSTPGTARKLFF. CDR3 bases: TGTGCCAGTAGTACTCCCGGGACAGCTCGAAAACTGTTTTTT. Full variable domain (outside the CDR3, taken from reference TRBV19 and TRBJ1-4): DGGITQSPKYLFRKEGQNVTLSCEQNLNHDAMYWYRQDPGQGLRLIYYSQIVNDFQKGDIAEGYSVSREKKESFPLTVTSAQKNPTAFYLCASSTPGTARKLFFGSGTQLSVL.